What follows are 19 T cell receptor beta chains derived from one specimen sequenced in a study of shared clonotypes between healthy human individuals. The repertoire was sequenced with immunoSEQ multiplex PCR; TCRdb's copy has only in-frame clones and lacks some. The profile shows about 800,000 clones, about 97% of them singletons. Naive CD8 isolation took CD45RO-negative cells positively selected for CCR7 and excluded terminally differentiated effector memory CD45RA+ cells. The sequencing sample was made of naive CD8+ T cells sorted from blood. Every receptor here comes from a man aged 25-45 years in good health.

This clone was found once. The chain links TRBV5-4 to TRBJ2-1; D might be TRBD2 (6 bases). This CDR3 has 14 amino acids. The ends were cut back, 4 bases at V and 7 bases at J, with 15 bases in the middle. Germline V lookup: CDR1 SGHNT, CDR2 YYREEE (reference sequence). CDR3 protein: CASSAGWGENEQFF. As DNA, the CDR3 is TGTGCCAGCAGCGCAGGGTGGGGGGAGAATGAGCAGTTCTTC.

This clone was seen once. This chain connects TRBV9 to TRBJ2-1; D possibly corresponds to TRBD1 (5 bases). The germline V and J ends were trimmed by 4 bases and 3 bases, with 17 bases remaining between them. The CDR3 covers 16 residues. The V gene's germline CDR1 is SGDLS and CDR2 YYNGEE. CDR3 region: CASSFREPGNYNEQFF. CDR3 sequence (DNA): TGTGCCAGCAGCTTCAGAGAGCCAGGGAACTACAATGAGCAGTTCTTC.

V usage is TRBV7-6 and J usage is TRBJ2-3; 14 nucleotides match TRBD2. Per the germline V gene, CDR1 is SGHVS and CDR2 is FNYEAQ. J gave up 1 base and V 5 bases, and 11 bases lay outside the gene matches. CDR3 length: 19 residues. In DNA form, the CDR3 reads TGTGCCAGCAGCGTACGGACCCGGGGACTAGCGGGAGGCACAGATACGCAGTATTTT. Protein: CASSVRTRGLAGGTDTQYF.

Here the CDR3 DNA reads TGCGCCAGCAGCCAAGGCGGACCGGGACTAGCCTACGAGCAGTACTTC. Its translation is CASSQGGPGLAYEQYF. The chain employs TRBV4-1 and TRBJ2-7, with 8 bases that match TRBD2. The length of the CDR3 is 16 residues. Germline CDR1 is MGHRA and CDR2 is YSYEKL. V dropped 1 base and J dropped 2; count of bases not matched to a gene: 7.

The J gene is TRBJ1-1, the V gene TRBV27, with D uncertain. CDR1 is MNHEY, CDR2 SMNVEV, per germline (reference sequence). Trimming removed 2 bases at V and 6 bases at J, with 7 bases between. The CDR3 runs 12 residues. The CDR3 bases are TGTGCCAGCAGTTTACCGGGCGCTGAAGCTTTCTTT. Translating gives CASSLPGAEAFF.

V is TRBV6-1 and J is TRBJ2-7; D possibly matches TRBD1 or TRBD2 (5 bases each). Germline lookup yields CDR1 MNHNS and CDR2 SASEGT. V was trimmed by 10 bases and J by 5 bases, leaving 24 bases between them. The CDR3 is 15 amino acids. This CDR3 is CATARFQGPRDEQYF. As DNA, the CDR3 is TGTGCCACAGCAAGATTTCAGGGACCCCGGGACGAGCAGTACTTC.

This chain links TRBV4-1 with TRBJ2-1, with 8 bases lining up with TRBD2. V shed 0 bases and J 7 bases; nucleotides not matched to a gene: 2. Germline loops: CDR1 MGHRA, CDR2 YSYEKL. The CDR3 extends over 14 amino acids. CDR3 residues: CASSQDRGGNEQFF. CDR3 nucleotide sequence: TGCGCCAGCAGCCAAGATCGCGGGGGGAATGAGCAGTTCTTC.

The chain is built from TRBV27 and TRBJ1-4, with 9 bases aligning to TRBD1. Losses at the gene ends were 5 bases for V and 4 bases for J; bases not matched to a gene: 5. This CDR3 spans 15 amino acids. CDR1 MNHEY and CDR2 SMNVEV come from the germline V gene (reference sequence). The CDR3 spells CASSPRTGDNEKLFF. In nucleotides, the CDR3 is TGTGCCAGCAGTCCCCGGACAGGGGATAATGAAAAACTGTTTTTT. Using reference TRBV27 and TRBJ1-4 for the parts outside the CDR3, the full variable domain is EAQVTQNPRYLITVTGKKLTVTCSQNMNHEYMSWYRQDPGLGLRQIYYSMNVEVTDKGDVPEGYKVSRKEKRNFPLILESPSPNQTSLYFCASSPRTGDNEKLFFGSGTQLSVL.

The chain links TRBV6-5 to TRBJ2-7; a weak D match, TRBD1 (6 bases). Germline loops: CDR1 MNHEY, CDR2 SVGAGI. The CDR3 covers 16 residues. Trimming pared 4 bases from V and 2 bases from J, leaving 18 bases between. CDR3 protein: CASSSRQAISAYEQYF. DNA for the CDR3: TGTGCCAGCAGTTCCAGACAGGCCATTTCCGCCTACGAGCAGTACTTC.

The chain couples TRBV29-1 to TRBJ1-1; maybe TRBD1 (5 bases). V was clipped by 7 bases and J by 1 base, with 13 bases between them. The CDR3 totals 13 residues. Germline-derived CDR1 and CDR2 are SQVTM and ANQGSEA. The CDR3 coding sequence is TGCAGCGCTGCGGAGGGGACGAACACTGAAGCTTTCTTT. This gives the protein CSAAEGTNTEAFF.

The chain is built from TRBV7-9 and TRBJ1-2; 9 bases are a match to TRBD1. Germline CDR1 and CDR2: SEHNR and FQNEAQ (reference sequence). The J segment lost 6 bases and the V segment lost 5 bases, leaving 16 bases of the junction unmatched. This CDR3 has 17 amino acids. The CDR3: CASSPSFGTGPPDGYTF. The CDR3 DNA is TGTGCCAGCAGCCCAAGCTTTGGGACAGGGCCCCCAGATGGCTACACCTTC.

The CDR3 reads CASSLLGRTLSGNTIYF. The CDR3 region has the DNA TGTGCCAGCAGCTTACTCGGCAGGACCCTTTCTGGAAACACCATATATTTT. This sequence joins TRBV7-8 and TRBJ1-3; D is uncertain. Trimming stripped 2 bases from V and 1 base from J, with 15 bases between. CDR3 length equals 17 residues. The germline V gene has CDR1 SGHVS and CDR2 FQNEAQ.

The chain has TRBV18 and TRBJ2-3, with TRBD1 matching 8 bases. Germline V gene data show CDR1 as KGHSH and CDR2 as LQKENI. The junction had 6 bases not matched to a gene; V was cut back by 4 bases and J by 3 bases. CDR3 length equals 15 residues. This chain's CDR3 is CASSLRTGKTDTQYF. DNA for the CDR3: TGTGCCAGCTCACTCAGGACAGGGAAGACAGATACGCAGTATTTT.

As to this clone: Other DNA sequences in this specimen translate into the identical CDR3. The J gene is TRBJ2-7, the V gene TRBV5-6; 7 bases map to TRBD1. The CDR3 runs 12 residues. Germline CDR1 is SGHDT and CDR2 is YYEEEE. Unmatched junction bases numbered 4, after V lost 4 bases and J lost 6 bases. The CDR3 nucleotides are TGTGCCAGCAGCCTCAACAGGGGCGAGCAGTACTTC. Protein: CASSLNRGEQYF.

The CDR3 nucleotides are TGTGCCAGCAGTTACACTAGCGGGACTACAGATACGCAGTATTTT. Protein product: CASSYTSGTTDTQYF. The gene calls are TRBV7-3 and TRBJ2-3, with TRBD2 matching 10 bases. V lost 6 bases to trimming and J lost 3 bases; unmatched junction nucleotides: 6. The CDR3 is 15 residues long. Germline V gene lookup returns CDR1 SGHTA and CDR2 FQGTGA.

This rearrangement joins TRBV29-1 to TRBJ2-7, with a possible D match to TRBD2 (5 bases). This CDR3 spans 14 amino acids. Deletions cut 0 bases from V and 4 bases from J, with 13 bases between. CDR1 is SQVTM and CDR2 is ANQGSEA in the germline V gene. The CDR3 coding sequence is TGCAGCGTTGAAGATCCCGCCTCGGGATACGAGCAGTACTTC. This gives the protein CSVEDPASGYEQYF.

J is TRBJ2-3 and V is TRBV28, with TRBD2 matching 15 bases. Germline CDR1 reads MDHEN; CDR2 reads SYDVKM. With V trimmed by 6 bases and J by 9 bases, 7 bases remained unmatched. This CDR3 has 15 amino acids. The CDR3 loop reads CASSAGTSGRSTQYF. CDR3 coding DNA: TGTGCCAGCAGCGCCGGGACTAGCGGGAGGAGCACGCAGTATTTT.

A single count supports this clone. V and J are TRBV5-4 and TRBJ2-1, with a possible D match to TRBD1 (5 bases). Deletions cut 0 bases from V and 6 bases from J, with 7 bases between. CDR1 and CDR2 from the germline V gene are SGHNT and YYREEE (reference sequence). The CDR3 length is 13 residues. In DNA form, the CDR3 reads TGTGCCAGCAGCTTGGAGCAGGGCAATGAGCAGTTCTTC. Protein product: CASSLEQGNEQFF.

The J gene is TRBJ2-7, the V gene TRBV28; no definite D call. CDR1 is MDHEN and CDR2 is SYDVKM in the germline V gene. This CDR3 spans 14 amino acids. The V end was cut by 4 bases, the J end by 6 bases, with 16 bases between. This CDR3 is CASSSRTSRGEQYF. Here the CDR3 DNA reads TGTGCCAGCAGTTCCCGGACGTCCCGCGGCGAGCAGTACTTC. The full variable domain, its missing parts supplied by reference TRBV28 and TRBJ2-7, is DVKVTQSSRYLVKRTGEKVFLECVQDMDHENMFWYRQDPGLGLRLIYFSYDVKMKEKGDIPEGYSVSREKKERFSLILESASTNQTSMYLCASSSRTSRGEQYFGPGTRLTVT.